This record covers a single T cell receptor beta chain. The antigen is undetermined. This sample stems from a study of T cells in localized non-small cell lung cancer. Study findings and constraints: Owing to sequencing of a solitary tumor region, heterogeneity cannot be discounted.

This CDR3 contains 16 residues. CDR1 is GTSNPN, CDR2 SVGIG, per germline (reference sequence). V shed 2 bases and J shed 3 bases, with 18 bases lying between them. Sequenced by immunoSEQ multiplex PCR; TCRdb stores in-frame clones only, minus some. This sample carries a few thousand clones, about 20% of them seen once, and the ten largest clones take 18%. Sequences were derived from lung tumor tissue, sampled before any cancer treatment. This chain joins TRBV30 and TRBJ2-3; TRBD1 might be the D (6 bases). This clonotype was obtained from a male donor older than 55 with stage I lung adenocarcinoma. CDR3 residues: CAWSLLPGTRTDTQYF. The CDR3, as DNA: TGTGCCTGGAGTCTACTCCCCGGGACACGGACAGATACGCAGTATTTT.